The present TCR beta chain was sequenced within a study of control samples from healthy donors and cancer patients. CDR1 is SGHNT, CDR2 YENEEA, per germline. The CDR3 runs 16 residues. The germline V and J ends were trimmed by 2 bases and 0 bases, with 11 bases remaining between them. TCRdb's copy holds only in-frame clones and misses some; the assay was immunoSEQ multiplex PCR. The sample contains over 150,000 clones, roughly 94% of which appear only once. The V and J genes are TRBV11-3 and TRBJ2-1, with D maybe TRBD2 (6 bases). This TCR was sampled from a woman between 18 and 29 years old in good health. The sample consisted of blood. For the CDR3, the DNA is TGTGCCAGCAGCTTACTACGGGGGTCCTCCTACAATGAGCAGTTCTTC. Amino acids: CASSLLRGSSYNEQFF.